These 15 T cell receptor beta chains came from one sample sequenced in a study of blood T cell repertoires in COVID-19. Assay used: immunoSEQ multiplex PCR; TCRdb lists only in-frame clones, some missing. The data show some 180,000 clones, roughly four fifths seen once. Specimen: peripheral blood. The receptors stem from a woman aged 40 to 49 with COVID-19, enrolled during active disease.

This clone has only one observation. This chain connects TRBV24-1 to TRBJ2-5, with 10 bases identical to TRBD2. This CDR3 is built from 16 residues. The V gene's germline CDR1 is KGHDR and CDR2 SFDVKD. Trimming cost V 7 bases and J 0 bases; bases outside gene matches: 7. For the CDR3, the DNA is TGTGCCACCAGCCCTACCGGGACTAGCGACCAAGAGACCCAGTACTTC. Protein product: CATSPTGTSDQETQYF.

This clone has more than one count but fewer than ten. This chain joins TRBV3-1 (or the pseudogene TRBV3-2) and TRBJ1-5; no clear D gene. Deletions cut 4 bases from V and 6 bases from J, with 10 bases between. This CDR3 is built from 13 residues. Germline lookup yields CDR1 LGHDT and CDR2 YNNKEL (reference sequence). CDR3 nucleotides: TGTGCCAGCAGCCTTGACTCGGGTCAGCCCCAGCATTTT. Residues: CASSLDSGQPQHF.

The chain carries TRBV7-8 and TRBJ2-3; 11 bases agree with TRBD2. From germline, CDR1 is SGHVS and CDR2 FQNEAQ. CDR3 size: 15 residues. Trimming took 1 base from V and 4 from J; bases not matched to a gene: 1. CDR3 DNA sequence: TGTGCCAGCAGCTTAGGACTAGCGGGGCCAGATACGCAGTATTTT. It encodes CASSLGLAGPDTQYF.

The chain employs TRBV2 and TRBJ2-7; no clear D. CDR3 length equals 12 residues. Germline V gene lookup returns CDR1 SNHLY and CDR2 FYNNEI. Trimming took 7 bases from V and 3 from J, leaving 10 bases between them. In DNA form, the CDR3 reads TGTGCCAGCAAGCAAGCAAACTACGAGCAGTACGTC. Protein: CASKQANYEQYV.

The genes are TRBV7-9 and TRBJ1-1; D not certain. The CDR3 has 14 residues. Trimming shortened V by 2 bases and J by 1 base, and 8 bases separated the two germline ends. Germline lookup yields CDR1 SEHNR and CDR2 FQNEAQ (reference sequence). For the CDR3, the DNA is TGTGCCAGCAGCTTAACAGTTCAGAACACTGAAGCTTTCTTT. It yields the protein CASSLTVQNTEAFF. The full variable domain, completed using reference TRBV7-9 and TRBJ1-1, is DTGVSQNPRHKITKRGQNVTFRCDPISEHNRLYWYRQTLGQGPEFLTYFQNEAQLEKSRLLSDRFSAERPKGSFSTLEIQRTEQGDSAMYLCASSLTVQNTEAFFGQGTRLTVV.

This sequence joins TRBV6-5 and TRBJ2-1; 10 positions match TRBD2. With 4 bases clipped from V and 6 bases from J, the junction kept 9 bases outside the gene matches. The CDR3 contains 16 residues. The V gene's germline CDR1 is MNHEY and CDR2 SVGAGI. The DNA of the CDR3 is TGTGCCAGCAGTTCGTCCCACCTAGCGGGAGTCAATGAGCAGTTCTTC. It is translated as CASSSSHLAGVNEQFF.

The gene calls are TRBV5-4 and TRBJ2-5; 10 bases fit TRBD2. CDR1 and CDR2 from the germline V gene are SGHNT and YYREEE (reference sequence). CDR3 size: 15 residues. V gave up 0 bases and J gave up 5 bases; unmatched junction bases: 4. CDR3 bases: TGTGCCAGCAGCTTGGGAGCGGGAGGGTTCGAGACCCAGTACTTC. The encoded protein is CASSLGAGGFETQYF.

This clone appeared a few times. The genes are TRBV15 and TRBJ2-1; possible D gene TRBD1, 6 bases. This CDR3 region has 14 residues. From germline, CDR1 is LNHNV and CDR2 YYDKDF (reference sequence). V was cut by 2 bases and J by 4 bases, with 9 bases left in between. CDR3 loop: CATSRPTGYNEQFF. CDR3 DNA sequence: TGTGCCACCAGCAGACCGACAGGATACAATGAGCAGTTCTTC.

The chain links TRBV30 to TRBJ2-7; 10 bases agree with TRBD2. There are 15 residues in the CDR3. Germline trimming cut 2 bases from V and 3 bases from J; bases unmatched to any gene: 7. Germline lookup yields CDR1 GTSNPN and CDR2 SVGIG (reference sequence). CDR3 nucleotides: TGTGCCTGGAGTCCGACTAGCGGGCCCTACTACGAGCAGTACTTC. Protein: CAWSPTSGPYYEQYF.

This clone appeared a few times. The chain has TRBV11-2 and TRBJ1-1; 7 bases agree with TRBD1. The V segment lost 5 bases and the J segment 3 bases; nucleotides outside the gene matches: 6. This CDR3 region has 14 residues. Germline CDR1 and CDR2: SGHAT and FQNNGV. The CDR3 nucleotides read TGTGCCAGCAGCGAAAGGACAGGACACACTGAAGCTTTCTTT. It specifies CASSERTGHTEAFF.

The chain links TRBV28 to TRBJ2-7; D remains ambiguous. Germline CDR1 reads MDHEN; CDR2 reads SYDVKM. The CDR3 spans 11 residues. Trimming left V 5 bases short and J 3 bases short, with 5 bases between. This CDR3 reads CASSIDYEQYF. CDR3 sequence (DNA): TGTGCCAGCAGTATAGACTACGAGCAGTACTTC. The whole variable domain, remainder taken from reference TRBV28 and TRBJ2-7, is DVKVTQSSRYLVKRTGEKVFLECVQDMDHENMFWYRQDPGLGLRLIYFSYDVKMKEKGDIPEGYSVSREKKERFSLILESASTNQTSMYLCASSIDYEQYFGPGTRLTVT.

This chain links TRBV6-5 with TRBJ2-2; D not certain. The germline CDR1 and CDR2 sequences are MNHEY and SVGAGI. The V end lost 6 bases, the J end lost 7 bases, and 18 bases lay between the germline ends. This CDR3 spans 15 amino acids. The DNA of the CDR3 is TGTGCCAGCAGCGAGGTTATCCATCGGAACGGGGAGCTGTTTTTT. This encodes CASSEVIHRNGELFF.

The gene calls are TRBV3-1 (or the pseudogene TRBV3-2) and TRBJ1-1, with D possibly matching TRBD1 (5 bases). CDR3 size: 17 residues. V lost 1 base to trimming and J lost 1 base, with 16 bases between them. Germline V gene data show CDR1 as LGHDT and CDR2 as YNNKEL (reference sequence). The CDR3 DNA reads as TGTGCCAGCAGCCAAGGGTTCGGGGGTATAAGGAACACTGAAGCTTTCTTT. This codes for CASSQGFGGIRNTEAFF.

For the CDR3, the DNA is TGTGCCAGTTCCACCGGGACTAAACAAGAGACCCAGTACTTC. It specifies CASSTGTKQETQYF. V is TRBV3-1 (or the pseudogene TRBV3-2) and J is TRBJ2-5; 7 bases agree with TRBD2. V shed 9 bases and J 2 bases; nucleotides not matched to a gene: 9. The CDR3 length is 14 residues. Germline V gene lookup returns CDR1 LGHDT and CDR2 YNNKEL (reference sequence).

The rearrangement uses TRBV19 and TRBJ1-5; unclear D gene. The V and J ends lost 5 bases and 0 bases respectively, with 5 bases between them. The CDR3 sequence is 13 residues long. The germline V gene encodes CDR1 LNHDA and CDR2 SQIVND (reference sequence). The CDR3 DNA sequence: TGTGCCAGTAGTGATAGTAGCAATCAGCCCCAGCATTTT. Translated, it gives CASSDSSNQPQHF.